This TCR beta chain was profiled in a study of radiotherapy plus CTLA-4 blockade in lung cancer. Sequenced by immunoSEQ multiplex PCR; TCRdb stores in-frame clones only, minus some. The table includes approximately 99,000 clones, approximately 86% detected once. This CDR3 has 15 residues. V was trimmed by 0 bases and J by 5 bases, leaving 14 bases between them. Germline V gene sequence: CDR1 MNHNY, CDR2 SVGAGI (reference sequence). The receptor was isolated from a human donor with non-small cell lung cancer that progressed on radiotherapy plus ipilimumab. V is TRBV6-6 and J is TRBJ2-7; TRBD2 is a possible D gene (5 bases). Sequencing was performed on peripheral blood, taken from a patient treated with radiotherapy plus ipilimumab. The CDR3 is CASSYSNRGSHEQYF. CDR3 nucleotides: TGTGCCAGCAGTTACTCAAACCGGGGATCCCACGAGCAGTACTTC.